Shown below are 31 T cell receptor beta chains from a single sample sequenced in a study of blood T cell repertoires in COVID-19. Repertoires were generated with immunoSEQ multiplex PCR, while TCRdb's copy carries only in-frame clones and drops some. The repertoire holds roughly 70,000 clones, with 65% to 90% as singletons. Sequenced sample: peripheral blood. Source of these receptors: a man older than 75 with COVID-19, enrolled during active disease.

This sequence joins TRBV19 and TRBJ2-3; no definite D call. The ends were cut back, 0 bases at V and 2 bases at J, with 6 bases in the middle. Germline lookup yields CDR1 LNHDA and CDR2 SQIVND (reference sequence). CDR3 length equals 14 residues. The CDR3 is CASSIEQSTDTQYF. The CDR3, as DNA: TGTGCCAGTAGTATAGAACAGTCCACAGATACGCAGTATTTT.

The chain joins TRBV19 to TRBJ1-2, with D tentatively TRBD1 (6 bases). Between the trimmed V and J ends, which lost 6 bases and 4 bases, there was a span of 15 bases. This CDR3 is built from 14 residues. Germline V gene sequence: CDR1 LNHDA, CDR2 SQIVND (reference sequence). CDR3 DNA: TGTGCCAGTAGAGTGGCAGGGGAAGTCTATGGCTACACCTTC. Its translation is CASRVAGEVYGYTF.

The chain uses TRBV5-4 and TRBJ1-6, with 11 bases aligning to TRBD1. The CDR3 runs 15 residues. With 0 bases clipped from V and 8 bases from J, the junction kept 1 base outside the gene matches. Germline V gene data show CDR1 as SGHNT and CDR2 as YYREEE (reference sequence). CDR3 protein: CASSLGGQGDSPLHF. CDR3 nucleotides: TGTGCCAGCAGCTTGGGGGGACAGGGGGATTCACCCCTCCACTTT.

J is TRBJ1-4 and V is TRBV27; 9 nucleotides line up with TRBD1. The CDR3 contains 18 residues. CDR1 and CDR2 (germline): MNHEY, SMNVEV (reference sequence). The trim removed 6 bases at V and 5 bases at J, leaving 16 bases unmatched. For the CDR3, the DNA is TGTGCCAGCAGCGCTTTGAATACCGGGACAGGGTGGAATGAAAAACTGTTTTTT. This codes for CASSALNTGTGWNEKLFF.

This chain links TRBV7-6 with TRBJ1-5; possible D gene TRBD1, 6 bases. CDR1 is SGHVS and CDR2 is FNYEAQ in the germline V gene. The CDR3 has 14 amino acids. The V end was cut by 2 bases, the J end by 4 bases, with 9 bases between. The CDR3 region has the DNA TGTGCCAGCAGCTTATTCAGGGGTAATCAGCCCCAGCATTTT. The encoded protein is CASSLFRGNQPQHF.

V usage is TRBV3-1 (or the pseudogene TRBV3-2) and J usage is TRBJ1-1; weak D call: TRBD1 (5 bases). V dropped 3 bases and J dropped 5 bases, with 10 bases sitting between them. The CDR3 contains 13 residues. CDR1 and CDR2 from the germline V gene are LGHDT and YNNKEL (reference sequence). CDR3 amino acids: CASSQEGRTEAFF. The CDR3 DNA sequence: TGTGCCAGCAGCCAGGAGGGGAGGACTGAAGCTTTCTTT.

The chain is built from TRBV19 and TRBJ1-2, with 8 positions matching TRBD1. Germline-derived CDR1 and CDR2 are LNHDA and SQIVND (reference sequence). This CDR3 comprises 12 residues. V gave up 6 bases and J gave up 8 bases; unmatched junction bases: 5. Here the CDR3 reads CASRDRGYGYTF. The CDR3, as DNA: TGTGCCAGTAGAGACAGGGGCTACGGCTACACCTTC. Full variable domain (remainder filled in from reference TRBV19 and TRBJ1-2): DGGITQSPKYLFRKEGQNVTLSCEQNLNHDAMYWYRQDPGQGLRLIYYSQIVNDFQKGDIAEGYSVSREKKESFPLTVTSAQKNPTAFYLCASRDRGYGYTFGSGTRLTVV.

The rearrangement uses TRBV5-1 and TRBJ1-2, with D possibly TRBD1 on 6 matching bases. This CDR3 spans 15 amino acids. Germline V gives CDR1 SGHRS, CDR2 YFSETQ. Trimming stripped 0 bases from V and 4 bases from J, with 13 bases between. CDR3: CASSLARQEPYGYTF. CDR3 bases: TGCGCCAGCAGCTTGGCCCGACAGGAACCCTATGGCTACACCTTC.

The chain employs TRBV18 and TRBJ1-1, with 9 nucleotides matching TRBD1. Germline assignment: CDR1 KGHSH and CDR2 LQKENI. The CDR3 sequence is 14 residues long. The ends lost 2 bases at V and 6 bases at J; junction bases unmatched: 4. CDR3 loop: CASSPEWTGAEAFF. DNA for the CDR3: TGTGCCAGCTCACCAGAATGGACAGGGGCTGAAGCTTTCTTT.

The rearrangement uses TRBV5-1 and TRBJ2-1; D is uncertain. The CDR3 has 15 amino acids. CDR1 and CDR2 from the germline V gene are SGHRS and YFSETQ. Trimming shortened V by 4 bases and J by 0 bases, and 11 bases separated the two germline ends. CDR3 in amino acids: CASSPLRGSYNEQFF. The CDR3 region has the DNA TGCGCCAGCAGCCCCTTAAGAGGCTCCTACAATGAGCAGTTCTTC.

The V call is TRBV28, the J call TRBJ2-1; TRBD2 agrees at 8 bases. Germline V gene sequence: CDR1 MDHEN, CDR2 SYDVKM. The CDR3 is made up of 14 amino acids. V was clipped by 1 base and J by 12 bases; unmatched bases: 8. CDR3 in DNA: TGTGCCAGCAGTTTATTACGGGGGGGCCTCGGGCAGTTCTTC. Amino acids: CASSLLRGGLGQFF. The variable domain in full, with the rest retrieved from reference TRBV28 and TRBJ2-1, is DVKVTQSSRYLVKRTGEKVFLECVQDMDHENMFWYRQDPGLGLRLIYFSYDVKMKEKGDIPEGYSVSREKKERFSLILESASTNQTSMYLCASSLLRGGLGQFFGPGTRLTVL.

The chain recombines TRBV19 with TRBJ1-4; D is possibly TRBD1 (6 bases). CDR1 and CDR2 (germline): LNHDA, SQIVND (reference sequence). This CDR3 comprises 14 residues. The V and J ends lost 6 bases and 6 bases respectively, with 14 bases between them. CDR3 bases: TGTGCCAGTAGGGATACAGGGCGGGATGAAAAACTGTTTTTT. Protein product: CASRDTGRDEKLFF. Using reference TRBV19 and TRBJ1-4 for the parts outside the CDR3, the full variable domain is DGGITQSPKYLFRKEGQNVTLSCEQNLNHDAMYWYRQDPGQGLRLIYYSQIVNDFQKGDIAEGYSVSREKKESFPLTVTSAQKNPTAFYLCASRDTGRDEKLFFGSGTQLSVL.

The CDR3 loop is CASSFGTRGADTQYF. The DNA for the CDR3 is TGTGCCAGCAGCTTCGGGACTCGAGGGGCAGATACGCAGTATTTT. The genes are TRBV7-8 and TRBJ2-3; perhaps TRBD2 as D (6 bases). Germline V gene data show CDR1 as SGHVS and CDR2 as FQNEAQ. The V end was cut by 3 bases, the J end by 4 bases, with 14 bases between. The CDR3 contains 15 residues.

The chain recombines TRBV4-1 with TRBJ2-3; D unclear. The CDR3 contains 11 residues. V was pared by 1 base and J by 7 bases, with 3 bases between. Germline CDR1 reads MGHRA; CDR2 reads YSYEKL. The DNA of the CDR3 is TGCGCCAGCAGCCAAGTCAATACGCAGTATTTT. Protein sequence: CASSQVNTQYF.

The table lists this clone with a count of one. The chain has TRBV18 and TRBJ1-1, with D unclear. V lost 5 bases and J 4 bases, leaving 5 bases between the germline ends. CDR3 length: 11 amino acids. The germline CDR1 and CDR2 sequences are KGHSH and LQKENI. Here the CDR3 DNA reads TGTGCCAGCTCAGATAGCACTGAAGCTTTCTTT. As protein: CASSDSTEAFF. Variable domain in full (rest from reference TRBV18 and TRBJ1-1): NAGVMQNPRHLVRRRGQEARLRCSPMKGHSHVYWYRQLPEEGLKFMVYLQKENIIDESGMPKERFSAEFPKEGPSILRIQQVVRGDSAAYFCASSDSTEAFFGQGTRLTVV.

V and J are TRBV4-2 and TRBJ2-1; 11 bases are a match to TRBD2. Germline values: CDR1 LGHNA, CDR2 YNFKEQ. The CDR3 has 17 amino acids. V gave up 2 bases and J gave up 7 bases; unmatched junction bases: 10. The CDR3 is CASSQTLSGGAWNEQFF. CDR3 DNA: TGTGCCAGCAGCCAAACCCTTAGCGGGGGGGCGTGGAATGAGCAGTTCTTC.

The V gene is TRBV5-6, the J gene TRBJ1-1; D possibly corresponds to TRBD1 (5 bases). Germline V CDR1 and CDR2: SGHDT, YYEEEE. The CDR3 runs 15 residues. Trimming left V 1 base short and J 1 base short, with 11 bases between. The CDR3 bases are TGTGCCAGCAGCTTGACCGGGACTGAGAACACTGAAGCTTTCTTT. It specifies CASSLTGTENTEAFF.

V usage is TRBV9 and J usage is TRBJ1-1, with a tentative D call TRBD1 (5 bases). This CDR3 is 13 amino acids long. Germline lookup yields CDR1 SGDLS and CDR2 YYNGEE. With 4 bases removed from V and 5 bases from J, the gap between germline ends came to 12 bases. CDR3 sequence reads: CASSTAGVTEAFF. In DNA, the CDR3 is TGTGCCAGCAGCACCGCGGGGGTTACTGAAGCTTTCTTT.

The chain couples TRBV4-2 to TRBJ1-1, with D unclear. The CDR3 runs 15 residues. Per the germline V gene, CDR1 is LGHNA and CDR2 is YNFKEQ. The V and J ends lost 0 bases and 4 bases respectively, with 12 bases between them. CDR3 nucleotides: TGTGCCAGCAGCCAAGAAGGGAGGCGGAGCACTGAAGCTTTCTTT. Residues: CASSQEGRRSTEAFF.

The chain carries TRBV6-5 and TRBJ2-3; 10 bases match TRBD1. Trimming removed 5 bases from V and 4 bases from J; junction bases left unmatched: 6. The CDR3 consists of 15 residues. CDR1 and CDR2 (germline): MNHEY, SVGAGI. The CDR3 reads CASSTGTGVADTQYF. The CDR3 DNA is TGTGCCAGCAGTACCGGGACAGGGGTTGCAGATACGCAGTATTTT.

V is TRBV5-4 and J is TRBJ2-1; possibly TRBD1 for D (5 bases). Trimming removed 1 base at V and 5 bases at J, with 7 bases between. This CDR3 region has 13 residues. Germline CDR1 reads SGHNT; CDR2 reads YYREEE (reference sequence). CDR3 nucleotide sequence: TGTGCCAGCAGCTTGAGACAGAACAATGAGCAGTTCTTC. It specifies CASSLRQNNEQFF. Based on the CDR3 plus reference TRBV5-4 and TRBJ2-1, the full variable domain is ETGVTQSPTHLIKTRGQQVTLRCSSQSGHNTVSWYQQALGQGPQFIFQYYREEENGRGNFPPRFSGLQFPNYSSELNVNALELDDSALYLCASSLRQNNEQFFGPGTRLTVL.

CDR3 DNA: TGTGCCAGCAGTGCAGGGTGGGTCAATGGCTACACCTTC. Translating it yields CASSAGWVNGYTF. V and J are TRBV2 and TRBJ1-2; TRBD1 is a possible D gene (5 bases). The CDR3 length is 13 residues. V gave up 4 bases and J gave up 6 bases, with 12 bases separating them. Germline CDR1 SNHLY, CDR2 FYNNEI.

The chain joins TRBV14 to TRBJ1-1; tentatively, D is TRBD1 (6 bases). CDR1 is SGHDN and CDR2 is FVKESK in the germline V gene. CDR3 length equals 15 residues. Trimming cost V 1 base and J 5 bases, with 14 bases left between them. CDR3 nucleotide sequence: TGTGCCAGCAGCCAAGGTCAGGGGCGGTGGACTGAAGCTTTCTTT. The encoded protein is CASSQGQGRWTEAFF.

The chain combines TRBV9 with TRBJ1-2, with TRBD1 matching 7 bases. After removal of 7 bases from V and 6 bases from J, the junction contained 9 bases not matched to a gene. Germline V CDR1 and CDR2: SGDLS, YYNGEE. CDR3 length: 13 residues. CDR3 DNA sequence: TGTGCCAGCGGGGAACAGGGGTGGAATGGCTACACCTTC. Amino acids: CASGEQGWNGYTF.

CDR3: CASSLAGQARYTF. In nucleotides, the CDR3 is TGTGCCAGCAGCTTAGCCGGACAGGCCCGCTACACCTTC. The rearrangement links TRBV7-8 to TRBJ1-2; TRBD1 aligns across 7 bases. The V segment lost 0 bases and the J segment 9 bases; nucleotides outside the gene matches: 4. The CDR3 runs to 13 residues. CDR1 and CDR2 from the germline V gene are SGHVS and FQNEAQ.

The chain is built from TRBV19 and TRBJ2-7; 7 bases line up with TRBD1. Per the germline V gene, CDR1 is LNHDA and CDR2 is SQIVND (reference sequence). With 5 bases clipped from V and 6 bases from J, the junction kept 13 bases outside the gene matches. This CDR3 is 15 amino acids long. The CDR3 region has the DNA TGTGCCAGTAGTCCGGTCGGGACAGACTCGCTCGAGCAGTACTTC. Its protein product is CASSPVGTDSLEQYF.

The J gene is TRBJ2-7, the V gene TRBV7-3; TRBD2 is a possible D gene (5 bases). The CDR3 is made up of 13 amino acids. Germline V gene data show CDR1 as SGHTA and CDR2 as FQGTGA. With 5 bases removed from V and 3 bases from J, the gap between germline ends came to 11 bases. The CDR3 protein is CASSTDSGYEQYF. The CDR3 bases are TGTGCCAGCAGCACGGACTCTGGCTACGAGCAGTACTTC.

The V call is TRBV11-2, the J call TRBJ1-4, with 9 bases that match TRBD1. The CDR3 length is 15 residues. Germline V gene data show CDR1 as SGHAT and CDR2 as FQNNGV. V shed 5 bases and J 2 bases; nucleotides not matched to a gene: 3. CDR3 bases: TGTGCCAGCAGCCTGGGGACAGGGACTAATGAAAAACTGTTTTTT. It specifies CASSLGTGTNEKLFF. The variable domain in full, with the rest retrieved from reference TRBV11-2 and TRBJ1-4, is EAGVAQSPRYKIIEKRQSVAFWCNPISGHATLYWYQQILGQGPKLLIQFQNNGVVDDSQLPKDRFSAERLKGVDSTLKIQPAKLEDSAVYLCASSLGTGTNEKLFFGSGTQLSVL.

This chain connects TRBV5-5 to TRBJ2-1; a possible D gene is TRBD1 (5 bases). Germline CDR1 reads SGHKS; CDR2 reads YYEKEE (reference sequence). V was trimmed by 1 base and J by 7 bases, leaving 15 bases between them. The CDR3 contains 15 residues. Written as DNA, the CDR3 is TGTGCCAGCAGCTTGTCACCTAATTACAGGAATGAGCAGTTCTTC. Its translation: CASSLSPNYRNEQFF.

V usage is TRBV9 and J usage is TRBJ2-5; TRBD2 agrees at 13 bases. Unmatched junction bases numbered 7, after V lost 4 bases and J lost 1 base. There are 17 residues in the CDR3. In germline, CDR1 is SGDLS, CDR2 YYNGEE. The CDR3 DNA is TGTGCCAGCAGCCCCCGGACTAGCGGGGGCCGCCAAGAGACCCAGTACTTC. The encoded protein is CASSPRTSGGRQETQYF. Drawing the rest from reference TRBV9 and TRBJ2-5, the complete variable domain is DSGVTQTPKHLITATGQRVTLRCSPRSGDLSVYWYQQSLDQGLQFLIQYYNGEERAKGNILERFSAQQFPDLHSELNLSSLELGDSALYFCASSPRTSGGRQETQYFGPGTRLLVL.

This clone was observed once. The chain couples TRBV19 to TRBJ2-7, with 10 bases lining up with TRBD1. Losses at the gene ends were 6 bases for V and 1 base for J; bases not matched to a gene: 6. Germline V lookup: CDR1 LNHDA, CDR2 SQIVND (reference sequence). The CDR3 covers 15 residues. The CDR3 DNA sequence: TGTGCCAGTAGAAGAGGGGGACAGGGGTCCTACGAGCAGTACTTC. This translates into CASRRGGQGSYEQYF.